Sequencing of this T cell receptor (beta chain) was carried out in a study of T-cell reconstitution after alpha-beta-depleted transplantation in children. CDR1 SGHVS and CDR2 FNYEAQ come from the germline V gene. CDR3 length: 16 amino acids. V was clipped by 5 bases and J by 8 bases; unmatched bases: 13. The library targeted TCRbeta and was prepared with unique molecular identifiers. TCRdb ran MiXCR on the PCR reads and lists one entry per CDR3 protein. This table has about 610,000 distinct CDR3 sequences, under 12% appearing once. This TCR came from a human donor who donated a stem cell graft to a child with acute myeloid leukemia. The chain has TRBV7-6 and TRBJ2-1, with 9 positions matching TRBD2. The sample here was PBMCs from the stem cell graft donor, taken from the stem cell graft. In DNA form, the CDR3 reads TGTGCCAGCAGCCGCCGTCCGGGACTAGCTGACCATGAGCAGTTCTTC. Its protein is CASSRRPGLADHEQFF.